This T cell receptor beta chain was recovered during a study of T cells in Graves' hyperthyroidism and ophthalmopathy. No progression to ophthalmopathy during 18 months of follow-up defined stable disease. RNA transcripts gave rise to amplified TCR beta CDR3 regions. The study used the HTBI primer set for a first-round RT-PCR of the TCR CDR3. TCRdb used MiXCR to reprocess the multiplex PCR reads, holding one entry per CDR3 protein. The sample yields around 620,000 distinct CDR3 sequences, 15% to 20% seen once. Per the germline V gene, CDR1 is SGHRS and CDR2 is YFSETQ. This CDR3 is built from 16 residues. V was clipped by 0 bases and J by 5 bases, with 17 bases between them.

The sequencing sample was made of blood. V usage is TRBV5-1 and J usage is TRBJ1-1; D not certain. This clonotype originated in a woman in her twenties or thirties with Graves' hyperthyroidism. The CDR3 bases are TGCGCCAGCAGCTTGGTTTCCGGGGTAAGTAGGACTGAAGCTTTCTTT. Protein: CASSLVSGVSRTEAFF.